The rows below give T cell receptor beta chains drawn from one sample of a study of identical twins. Via MiXCR, TCRdb re-called the 5' RACE reads, giving one row per CDR3 protein. The sample has 400,000 to 550,000 distinct CDR3 sequences; 24% are singletons. This sample also belongs to another study, concerning T cells expressing NK-cell markers.

Source material: CD4+ T cells sorted from blood. These receptors were collected from a woman aged 18-30 years in good health. CDR3s include the opening cysteine and the closing phenylalanine or tryptophan. Fields, in order: clone size, V gene, D gene, J gene, CDR3 DNA, CDR3 protein. A D gene is named only where the DNA matches it firmly. Size is omitted from some rows. Given values are once, few, many or a class for expanded clones.

>-|TRBV14|-|TRBJ1-1
TGTGCCAGCAGCCAAGGAGAGGGCTCCAAAGCTTTCTTT
CASSQGEGSKAFF
>few|TRBV4-3|TRBD1|TRBJ2-7
TGCGCCAGCAGCCATAGTCAGGGGGCGGAGGAGCAGTACTTC
CASSHSQGAEEQYF
>few|TRBV29-1|-|TRBJ2-1
TGCAGCGTTGAAGATAATTACTATGAGCAGTTCTTC
CSVEDNYYEQFF
>-|TRBV5-1|-|TRBJ1-4
TGTGCCAGCAGCTCCAGGGTTAATGAAAAACTGTTTTTT
CASSSRVNEKLFF
>few|TRBV11-3|-|TRBJ2-4
TGTGCCAGCAGCTTTTGGGACCGGCCGGTCGACATTCAGTACTTC
CASSFWDRPVDIQYF
>-|TRBV10-3|TRBD1|TRBJ2-7
TGTGCCATCAACCGGGACAGGGACTACGAGCAGTACTTC
CAINRDRDYEQYF
>-|TRBV29-1|-|TRBJ2-3
TGCAGCGTTGAGAGGGTAGTAGATACGCAGTATTTT
CSVERVVDTQYF
>few|TRBV6-5|-|TRBJ1-2
TGTGCCAGCAGTTACTCTGGGGTTGGTGGCTACACCTTC
CASSYSGVGGYTF
>few|TRBV5-1|-|TRBJ2-2
TGCGCCAGCAGCTTGGCCCTAGGGGTTAACACCGGGGAGCTGTTTTTT
CASSLALGVNTGELFF
>-|TRBV6-1|-|TRBJ1-1
TGTGCCAGCAGCGATTCCTACGTCGGGTACGGAGCTTTCTTT
CASSDSYVGYGAFF
>-|TRBV29-1|-|TRBJ1-1
TGCAGCGTTGAAGATGGGAACACTGAAGCTTTCTTT
CSVEDGNTEAFF
>-|TRBV28|TRBD2|TRBJ2-3
TGTGCCAGCAGTTCCCCATCTAGCGGGAGGGCCGGGGATACGCAGTATTTT
CASSSPSSGRAGDTQYF
>once|TRBV11-1|TRBD1|TRBJ2-6
TGTGCCAGCAGCCGACCGACAGGGGGGAACTCTGGGGCCAACGTCCTGACTTTC
CASSRPTGGNSGANVLTF
>many|TRBV5-1|TRBD1|TRBJ2-1
TGCGCCAGCAGCTTAATGACAGGGTCGGGGAATGAGCAGTTCTTC
CASSLMTGSGNEQFF
>few|TRBV20-1|-|TRBJ1-4
TGCAGTGCTAGAAGGGGTAATGAAAAACTGTTTTTT
CSARRGNEKLFF
>-|TRBV5-5|-|TRBJ1-2
TGTGCCAGCAGCTTGACGCGAAGGGATGGCTACACCTTC
CASSLTRRDGYTF
>-|TRBV7-8|-|TRBJ1-1
TGTGCCAGCAGCCCCAGAGTACTCGGCGGCACTGAAGCTTTCTTT
CASSPRVLGGTEAFF
>-|TRBV5-1|-|TRBJ2-1
TGCGCCAGCAGCGCGTCGGATGAGCAGTTCTTC
CASSASDEQFF
>-|TRBV9|-|TRBJ1-2
TGTGCCAGCAGCGTAGGACCGTCAGTTAACTATGGCTACACCTTC
CASSVGPSVNYGYTF
>few|TRBV3-1|-|TRBJ1-1
TGTGCCAGCAGCCGCCCCGGGACTGAAGCTTTCTTT
CASSRPGTEAFF
>-|TRBV18|-|TRBJ1-3
TGTGCCAGCTCACCTACAGGGCATACTGGAAACACCATATATTTT
CASSPTGHTGNTIYF
>few|TRBV4-3|-|TRBJ2-4
TGCGCCAGCAGTCCGACCGCATCAGCCAAAAACATTCAGTACTTC
CASSPTASAKNIQYF
>-|TRBV27|TRBD2|TRBJ2-1
TGTGCCAGCAGGACGTCGCGGGGGGGTGGGAATGAGCAGTTCTTC
CASRTSRGGGNEQFF
>-|TRBV24-1|TRBD1|TRBJ2-2
TGTGCCACCAGTGCCCCAGACAGGGACACCGGGGAGCTGTTTTTT
CATSAPDRDTGELFF
>-|TRBV7-2|-|TRBJ1-2
TGTGCCAGCAGCTTGATGTTTGACAGCCTATACTATGGCTACACCTTC
CASSLMFDSLYYGYTF
>few|TRBV29-1|-|TRBJ1-4
TGCAGCGTTTCCTTTAATGAAAAACTGTTTTTT
CSVSFNEKLFF
>-|TRBV12-3/TRBV12-4|TRBD1|TRBJ1-4
TGTGCCAGCAGTTTGGACAGGGGCTCCGGGGAAAAACTGTTTTTT
CASSLDRGSGEKLFF
>-|TRBV4-2|-|TRBJ1-5
TGTGCCAGCAGCCATGAGGCAGGTTATCAGCCCCAGCATTTT
CASSHEAGYQPQHF
>-|TRBV9|TRBD2|TRBJ2-7
TGTGCCAGCAGCGTAGGAATTAGCGGGGGAATTCCCTACGAGCAGTACTTC
CASSVGISGGIPYEQYF
>few|TRBV2|TRBD2|TRBJ2-1
TGTGCCAGCAGGGCCCTAGCGGGGGACCACAATGAGCAGTTCTTC
CASRALAGDHNEQFF
>few|TRBV12-3/TRBV12-4|TRBD2|TRBJ2-7
TGTGCCAGCAGTTTATGGCTAGCGGGAGTGTCCGAGCAGTACTTC
CASSLWLAGVSEQYF
>few|TRBV9|-|TRBJ2-2
TGTGCCAGCACTCCGACAGGATGGGGGATCGGGGAGCTGTTTTTT
CASTPTGWGIGELFF